Below, 16 T cell receptor beta chains from the same sample are listed, as sequenced in a study of blood T cells in healthy people across ages. A sample-barcoded 5' primer and a J-beta primer mix were used in a second PCR of roughly 6 to 12 cycles. A single record per CDR3 protein comes from TCRdb applying MiXCR to the 5' RACE reads. The sample has 850,000 to 1,100,000 distinct CDR3 sequences; approximately 38% are singletons. Sequencing was performed on blood. The receptors stem from a man aged 18 to 29 in good health.

This clonotype turned up a few times. This rearrangement joins TRBV12-3 or TRBV12-4 to TRBJ1-2, with D hard to call. Trimming left V 3 bases short and J 10 bases short, with 6 bases between. This CDR3 is 10 amino acids long. Written as DNA, the CDR3 is TGTGCCAGCAGTTTCAAGCTCTACACCTTC. Amino acid sequence: CASSFKLYTF.

This chain connects TRBV27 to TRBJ1-6, with D perhaps TRBD1 (5 bases). Looked up from germline, CDR1 is MNHEY and CDR2 is SMNVEV (reference sequence). This CDR3 has 15 residues. The V end was cut by 3 bases, the J end by 6 bases, with 12 bases between. This CDR3 reads CASSLGGGINSPLHF. The CDR3 DNA sequence: TGTGCCAGCAGTTTGGGGGGGGGGATTAATTCACCCCTCCACTTT.

J is TRBJ2-3 and V is TRBV5-1, with D perhaps matching TRBD2 (6 bases). V lost 5 bases and J lost 2, with 18 bases in between. CDR1 and CDR2 (germline): SGHRS, YFSETQ. There are 16 residues in the CDR3. This CDR3 is CASRTRPGDSTDTQYF. CDR3 nucleotide sequence: TGCGCCAGCAGAACCCGCCCGGGGGACTCCACAGATACGCAGTATTTT.

This clonotype was counted only a few times. The chain employs TRBV29-1 and TRBJ2-1; possibly TRBD1 for D (5 bases). CDR3 size: 15 residues. With 2 bases removed from V and 0 bases from J, the gap between germline ends came to 11 bases. Germline V gives CDR1 SQVTM, CDR2 ANQGSEA. This CDR3 is CSVERGPSSYNEQFF. Here the CDR3 DNA reads TGCAGCGTTGAAAGGGGCCCGAGCTCCTACAATGAGCAGTTCTTC.

The chain has TRBV27 and TRBJ2-7, with 9 positions matching TRBD2. The CDR3 runs 16 residues. Unmatched junction bases numbered 10, after V lost 0 bases and J lost 7 bases. Germline-derived CDR1 and CDR2 are MNHEY and SMNVEV (reference sequence). CDR3 nucleotide sequence: TGTGCCAGCAGTTTATCCCGTAGCGGGGGAGGGTTTGAGCAGTACTTC. Its translation is CASSLSRSGGGFEQYF.

This clonotype was picked up a small number of times. This chain links TRBV6-1 with TRBJ1-5; possibly TRBD1 for D (5 bases). Germline assignment: CDR1 MNHNS and CDR2 SASEGT. This CDR3 has 13 residues. V shed 6 bases and J shed 7 bases, with 13 bases lying between them. The CDR3 loop is CASRRRWGQPQHF. The CDR3 DNA reads TGTGCCAGCAGACGACGTTGGGGCCAGCCCCAGCATTTT.

At least ten counts were recorded for this clonotype. The CDR3, as DNA: TGTGCCAGCAGTCAAGGGTCTACGCAGTATTTT. This sequence encodes CASSQGSTQYF. The chain employs TRBV6-6 and TRBJ2-3; D unresolved. This CDR3 comprises 11 residues. The V end was cut by 5 bases, the J end by 8 bases, with 8 bases between. Germline lookup yields CDR1 MNHNY and CDR2 SVGAGI (reference sequence).

The chain uses TRBV5-5 and TRBJ2-3; D may be TRBD1 or TRBD2 (6 bases each). This CDR3 is built from 16 residues. With 4 bases removed from V and 2 bases from J, the gap between germline ends came to 17 bases. Germline CDR1 reads SGHKS; CDR2 reads YYEKEE (reference sequence). The CDR3 DNA follows: TGTGCCAGCAGCAGGGGGGAAACTAGACTCACAGATACGCAGTATTTT. Translating it yields CASSRGETRLTDTQYF.

The V gene is TRBV29-1, the J gene TRBJ2-7, with D possibly matching TRBD2 (6 bases). The CDR3 length is 14 residues. In germline, CDR1 is SQVTM, CDR2 ANQGSEA. Deletions cut 5 bases from V and 7 bases from J, with 21 bases between. CDR3 sequence (DNA): TGCAGCGTTCCCCCGGGGGACTCCAACAATGAGCAGTACTTC. Its protein is CSVPPGDSNNEQYF.

The chain carries TRBV2 and TRBJ2-5; D is possibly TRBD1 or TRBD2 (5 bases each). The CDR3 is 14 amino acids. Trimming removed 4 bases from V and 5 bases from J, with 14 bases in between. The germline V gene has CDR1 SNHLY and CDR2 FYNNEI. The CDR3 loop reads CASSAQRGAETQYF. As DNA, the CDR3 is TGTGCCAGCAGTGCCCAGAGAGGGGCGGAGACCCAGTACTTC.

The rearrangement joins TRBV9 to TRBJ2-7; TRBD1 agrees at 7 bases. CDR1 is SGDLS and CDR2 is YYNGEE in the germline V gene. J gave up 3 bases and V 4 bases, and 7 bases lay outside the gene matches. The CDR3 totals 14 residues. The CDR3 protein is CASSIGGERYEQYF. The CDR3 DNA is TGTGCCAGCAGCATAGGGGGCGAACGCTACGAGCAGTACTTC.

Note on this clonotype: This clone may be a read error of a much larger clone one base away. This rearrangement joins TRBV2 to TRBJ2-2; 7 positions match TRBD1. The length of the CDR3 is 16 residues. CDR1 is SNHLY, CDR2 FYNNEI, per germline. The DNA for the CDR3 is TGTGTCAGCAGTGAAGGGCAGGGGGAAGTGTCCGGGGAGCTGTTTTTT. Translated: CVSSEGQGEVSGELFF.

With regard to this clonotype: One end of the junction varies from germline; a read error may be responsible. This rearrangement joins TRBV7-7 to TRBJ2-1, with 11 bases matching TRBD2. Germline CDR1 SSHAT, CDR2 FNYEAQ (reference sequence). The CDR3 has 15 amino acids. The CDR3 spells CASSLLAGVGNEQFF. The DNA for the CDR3 is TGTGCTAGCAGCTTACTAGCGGGGGTTGGGAATGAGCAGTTCTTC.

The chain joins TRBV29-1 to TRBJ2-5; the D gene is possibly TRBD2 (6 bases). Germline CDR1 is SQVTM and CDR2 is ANQGSEA. Trimming took off 7 bases at V and 0 bases at J, with 15 bases between the two ends. The CDR3 length is 14 residues. This CDR3 is CSAGGIFNQETQYF. DNA for the CDR3: TGCAGCGCTGGGGGGATTTTTAACCAAGAGACCCAGTACTTC.

This clonotype was detected a few times. The gene calls are TRBV7-2 and TRBJ2-7, with 11 bases lining up with TRBD1. Germline assignment: CDR1 SGHTA and CDR2 FQGNSA. The V segment lost 5 bases and the J segment 5 bases; nucleotides outside the gene matches: 5. This CDR3 contains 14 residues. Here the CDR3 DNA reads TGTGCCAGCAGCGCCGGACAGGGGGCAGACGAGCAGTACTTC. Translated, it gives CASSAGQGADEQYF.

This clonotype was recorded a few times. This rearrangement joins TRBV4-2 to TRBJ2-6; 8 bases align to TRBD1. J was trimmed by 0 bases and V by 4 bases; bases with no gene match: 8. CDR1 and CDR2 from the germline V gene are LGHNA and YNFKEQ. The CDR3 contains 18 residues. The CDR3 DNA reads as TGTGCCAGCAGCCCTACCGGGACAGGCCTCTCTGGGGCCAACGTCCTGACTTTC. This sequence encodes CASSPTGTGLSGANVLTF.